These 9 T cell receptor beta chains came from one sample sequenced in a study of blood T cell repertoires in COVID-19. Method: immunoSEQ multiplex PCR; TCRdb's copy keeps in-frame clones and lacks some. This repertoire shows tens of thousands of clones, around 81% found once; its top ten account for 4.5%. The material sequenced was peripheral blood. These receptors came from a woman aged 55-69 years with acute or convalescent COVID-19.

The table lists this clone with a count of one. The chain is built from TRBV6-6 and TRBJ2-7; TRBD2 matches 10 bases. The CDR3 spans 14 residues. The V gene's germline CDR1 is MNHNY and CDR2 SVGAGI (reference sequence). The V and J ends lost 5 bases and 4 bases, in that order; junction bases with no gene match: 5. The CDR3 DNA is TGTGCCAGCAGTCGAAGCGGGGGGGGGTACGAGCAGTACTTC. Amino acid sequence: CASSRSGGGYEQYF.

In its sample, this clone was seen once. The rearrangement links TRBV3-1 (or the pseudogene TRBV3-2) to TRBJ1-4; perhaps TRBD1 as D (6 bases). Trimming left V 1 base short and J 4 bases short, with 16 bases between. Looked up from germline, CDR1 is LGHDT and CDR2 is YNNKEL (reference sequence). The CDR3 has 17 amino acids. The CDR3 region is CASSQGLPGTSNEKLFF. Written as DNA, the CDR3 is TGTGCCAGCAGCCAAGGGTTGCCCGGGACAAGTAATGAAAAACTGTTTTTT.

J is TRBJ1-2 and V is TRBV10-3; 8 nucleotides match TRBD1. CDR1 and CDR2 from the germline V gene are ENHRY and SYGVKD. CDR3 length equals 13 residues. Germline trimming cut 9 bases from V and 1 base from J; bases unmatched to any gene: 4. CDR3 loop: CAIGGQVNYGYTF. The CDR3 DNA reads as TGTGCCATTGGGGGACAGGTTAACTATGGCTACACCTTC.

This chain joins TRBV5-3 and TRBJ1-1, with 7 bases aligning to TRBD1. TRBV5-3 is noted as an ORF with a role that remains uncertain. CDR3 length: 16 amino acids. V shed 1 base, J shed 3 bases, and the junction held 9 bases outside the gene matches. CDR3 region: CARSLSYRGKYTEAFF. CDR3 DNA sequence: TGTGCCAGAAGCTTGAGTTACAGGGGAAAATACACTGAAGCTTTCTTT.

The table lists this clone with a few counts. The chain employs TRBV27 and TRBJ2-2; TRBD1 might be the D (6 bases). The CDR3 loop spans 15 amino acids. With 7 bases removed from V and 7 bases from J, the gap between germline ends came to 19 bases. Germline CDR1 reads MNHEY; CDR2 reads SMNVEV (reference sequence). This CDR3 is CASTLWAGAVGELFF. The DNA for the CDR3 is TGTGCCAGCACCTTATGGGCAGGGGCGGTCGGGGAGCTGTTTTTT.

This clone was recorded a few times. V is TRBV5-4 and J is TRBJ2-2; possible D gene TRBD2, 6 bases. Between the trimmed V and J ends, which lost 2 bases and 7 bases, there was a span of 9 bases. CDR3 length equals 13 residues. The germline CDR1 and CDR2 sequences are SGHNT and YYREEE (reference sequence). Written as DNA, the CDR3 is TGTGCCAGCAGCTTAGGAGGGGACGGGGAGCTGTTTTTT. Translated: CASSLGGDGELFF.

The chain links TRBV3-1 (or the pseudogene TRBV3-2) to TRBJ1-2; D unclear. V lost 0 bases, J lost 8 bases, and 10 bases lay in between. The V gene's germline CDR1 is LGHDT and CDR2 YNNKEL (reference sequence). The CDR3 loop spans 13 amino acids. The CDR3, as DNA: TGTGCCAGCAGCCAAGATCACGGAGCGGGCTACACCTTC. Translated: CASSQDHGAGYTF.

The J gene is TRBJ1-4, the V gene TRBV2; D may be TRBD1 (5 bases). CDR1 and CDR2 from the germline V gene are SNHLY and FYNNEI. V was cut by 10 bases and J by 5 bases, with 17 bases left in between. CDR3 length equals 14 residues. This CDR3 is CANGMGQENEKLFF. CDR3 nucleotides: TGTGCCAACGGTATGGGGCAGGAGAATGAAAAACTGTTTTTT. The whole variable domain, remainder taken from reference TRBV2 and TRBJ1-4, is EPEVTQTPSHQVTQMGQEVILRCVPISNHLYFYWYRQILGQKVEFLVSFYNNEISEKSEIFDDQFSVERPDGSNFTLKIRSTKLEDSAMYFCANGMGQENEKLFFGSGTQLSVL.

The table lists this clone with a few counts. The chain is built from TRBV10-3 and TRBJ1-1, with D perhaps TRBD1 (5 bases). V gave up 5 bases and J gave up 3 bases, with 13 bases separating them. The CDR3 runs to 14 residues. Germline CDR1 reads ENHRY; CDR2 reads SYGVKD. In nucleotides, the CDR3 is TGTGCCATCAGTCCCAGGGCCGCGGACACTGAAGCTTTCTTT. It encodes CAISPRAADTEAFF.